The next 4 T cell receptor beta chains were all read from a single sample in a study of glioma-infiltrating T cells after dendritic cell vaccination. Generated by immunoSEQ multiplex PCR, the TCRdb table keeps only in-frame clones and is missing some. The sample comprises 65,000 to 80,000 clones, 81% of which are singletons, and 7.9% rests with the top ten. The starting material was blood, obtained before dendritic cell vaccination. Receptors were obtained from a human donor with glioblastoma.

The rearrangement links TRBV16 to TRBJ1-2, with 8 bases matching TRBD1. The CDR3 contains 16 residues. Germline lookup yields CDR1 KGHSY and CDR2 FQNENV. V shed 1 base and J 4 bases; nucleotides not matched to a gene: 8. CDR3: CASSQYHGTGPYGYTF. CDR3 nucleotides: TGTGCCAGCAGCCAATATCACGGGACAGGACCCTATGGCTACACCTTC.

In this sample, this clone turned up once. J is TRBJ2-2 and V is TRBV7-8; TRBD1 might be the D (5 bases). The germline V and J ends were trimmed by 5 bases and 5 bases, with 18 bases remaining between them. The CDR3 totals 16 residues. Germline CDR1 and CDR2: SGHVS and FQNEAQ. In nucleotides, the CDR3 is TGTGCCAGCAGCCCAGGGATCTACCACCGGACCGGGGAGCTGTTTTTT. Residues: CASSPGIYHRTGELFF. Full variable domain (rest looked up from reference TRBV7-8 and TRBJ2-2): GAGVSQSPRYKVAKRGQDVALRCDPISGHVSLFWYQQALGQGPEFLTYFQNEAQLDKSGLPSDRFFAERPEGSVSTLKIQRTQQEDSAVYLCASSPGIYHRTGELFFGEGSRLTVL.

J is TRBJ1-1 and V is TRBV5-4; 8 bases map to TRBD1. J was trimmed by 2 bases and V by 3 bases; bases with no gene match: 6. The CDR3 contains 15 residues. Germline CDR1 SGHNT, CDR2 YYREEE (reference sequence). The CDR3 coding sequence is TGTGCCAGCAGCTGGGCACAGGGGGTAAACACTGAAGCTTTCTTT. Residues: CASSWAQGVNTEAFF.

The chain is built from TRBV29-1 and TRBJ2-5; D is perhaps TRBD1 (5 bases). The CDR3 totals 13 residues. CDR1 SQVTM and CDR2 ANQGSEA come from the germline V gene. Trimming took 6 bases from V and 3 from J, leaving 14 bases between them. CDR3 nucleotides: TGCAGCGTCACCGGACACTCTAAAGAGACCCAGTACTTC. As protein: CSVTGHSKETQYF.